This T cell receptor beta chain came from a study of T cell responses to AZD1222 COVID-19 vaccine (TCRdb year 2021). Looking at the study overall: AZD1222 recipients whose second dose came at about 4 weeks and those whose second dose came at about 12 weeks were combined into one group, since spike-specific TCR depth and breadth did not differ between the two schedules. TCR sequencing was performed for about 250 trial participants, of whom around 200 were given two doses of AZD1222 and around 25 were given two doses of MenACWY control vaccine. Trial participants were enrolled by age into 18-55, 56-69 and 70-plus year subgroups, with approximately 150, 28 and 58 TCR-sequenced participants respectively. Study-wide conclusions, independent of this receptor: Most participants were white British and females outnumbered males, and the authors suggested that clonal diversity may have been underestimated. Because no samples from the day 14 peak response were available, repertoires could be characterized only after the peak T cell response. Reportedly, almost half of the unique spike-specific TCRs recognized epitopes lying outside the regions that are mutated in the B.1.351 and B.1.1.7 variants. The 56-69-year group was small, and its depth increase did not reach significance, likely because of low power. Only five to seven AZD1222 recipients were SARS-CoV-2 seropositive at baseline, limiting conclusions about previously exposed vaccinees. Vaccine-associated CD4 TCRs spanned the whole spike protein, with dominant responses in regions 160-218 and 743-854. After two AZD1222 doses, spike-specific TCR breadth and depth were significantly higher than at day 0 and than in MenACWY recipients.

The time point tag for this specimen amounts to: baseline before first vaccination. Vaccinee samples were obtained from the UK trials COV001 and COV002, which included a single-blind randomized controlled phase 2/3 trial of AZD1222 (ChAdOx1 nCoV-19) in healthy adults. For TCRbeta chain sequencing, PBMC samples were collected from trial participants at day 0 and at day 28 after the second dose. The CDR3 regions of human TCRbeta chains were subjected to immunosequencing. The authors processed their data as follows. TCRs in the repertoires were matched against a reference library of SARS-CoV-2-specific TCRs that had been generated with the MIRA antigen-specificity platform. Breadth was defined as the fraction of unique TCRs that were SARS-CoV-2-associated, and depth was defined as the fraction of total T cells that were SARS-CoV-2-associated. Each spike-specific TCR was assigned to its reactive spike region and to a CD4 or CD8 class using the MIRA data. Log10-transformed breadth and depth values were compared by one-way ANOVA with Sidak's multiple comparisons tests. Not all clones reach the TCRdb copy of this immuneACCESS table, which keeps in-frame sequences only. Checked studies attribute under half of the gap to unresolved V genes and leave the rest unexplained. From that table come the V and J calls and clone size; the DNA was used to work out D and trimming. This sample holds under 120,000 clones; roughly 90% were observed only once. The top ten clones comprise approximately 1.3% of the sample.

Of note for this clone: No cognate antigen has been identified for it. There are no base qualities to consult, and no much larger clone falls within one base.

The sample consisted of peripheral blood, taken on day 0 of AZD1222 vaccination. The sequence derives from an adult in good health.

The CDR3 region has the sequence CASSQVMASSDTQYF. The nucleotide sequence is TGTGCCAGCAGCCAAGTTATGGCTAGCTCTGATACGCAGTATTTT. The chain is made from TRBV3-1 (or the pseudogene TRBV3-2) and TRBJ2-3; D gene: possibly TRBD2, on 5 matching bases. The CDR3 sequence holds 15 residues, the cysteine and phenylalanine included. The CDR3 DNA has 45 bases and is translated from base 1. The germline V gene encodes CDR1 LGHDT and CDR2 YNNKEL (reference sequence). Trimming costs V 1 base and J 6 bases, and their ends lie 14 bases apart.